Below, one T cell receptor (beta chain) is given with its context. The antigen is unknown. Assay used: immunoSEQ multiplex PCR; TCRdb lists only in-frame clones, some missing. Seen here are 20,000 to 25,000 clones, around 70% observed once, and the top ten hold 20% to 30%. The sample originates from a study of vaccination effects on CD4 cells after COVID-19. In the study overall: The cohort was immunized with two doses of either the BNT162b2 or mRNA-1273 vaccine. Study observations and caveats: Early post-infection timepoints were missing from the study, which also had few convalescent patients.

Deletions cut 4 bases from V and 6 bases from J, with 18 bases between. The CDR3 covers 15 residues. Germline V gives CDR1 ENHRY, CDR2 SYGVKD. Antigen-specific CD4+ T cells were expanded (with viral peptide pools) by the ViraFEST assay ahead of sequencing. Upon completion of around ten days in culture, CD4+ T cells were isolated. Each vaccine recipient was nucleocapsid antibody negative and had no prior SARS-CoV-2 infection. Two million PBMC per well were cultured with around 10 IU/ml IL-2 and approximately 9.1 ug/ml peptides. Replacing half the medium with IL-2 medium was done on days 3 and 7. Material: CD4+ T cells from PBMCs cultured with HCoV-NL63 spike peptides, obtained before COVID-19 vaccination. The sequence came from a human donor who received a COVID-19 vaccine. The rearrangement joins TRBV10-3 to TRBJ1-1; D not certain. The CDR3 DNA reads TGTGCCATCAGTGGTGGTGGCGCTCTTGTGGCTGAAGCTTTCTTT. Residues: CAISGGGALVAEAFF.